Listed below are T cell receptor beta chains from one sample, sequenced in a study of blood T cells in healthy people across ages. TCRdb analysed the 5' RACE reads with MiXCR anew, one entry per CDR3 protein. The sample holds around 800,000 distinct CDR3 sequences, roughly 25% seen once. Separately, the same data were catalogued under a study of T cells of mothers and their children.

The material sequenced was blood. These receptors all come from a boy between 5 and 17 years old in good health. Each CDR3 is given with its conserved first and last residue. The D gene is left open where the match is weak. Where a row states a size, it is once, few, many or the class of an expanded clone; other rows omit it.

D gene: .
J gene: TRBJ1-4
V gene: TRBV19
clone size: .
CDR3 protein: CASSRPAATNEKLFF
CDR3 DNA: TGTGCCAGTAGTAGGCCGGCAGCAACTAATGAAAAACTGTTTTTT

D gene: TRBD2
J gene: TRBJ2-1
V gene: TRBV20-1
clone size: few
CDR3 protein: CSVMLASGYNEQFF
CDR3 DNA: TGCAGTGTCATGCTAGCTAGCGGGTACAATGAGCAGTTCTTC

D gene: TRBD1
J gene: TRBJ2-5
V gene: TRBV29-1
clone size: .
CDR3 protein: CSVRGTGTGGFEQYF
CDR3 DNA: TGCAGCGTCAGGGGGACCGGGACAGGGGGGTTTGAGCAGTACTTC

D gene: .
J gene: TRBJ2-2
V gene: TRBV7-9
clone size: few
CDR3 protein: CATTGISNTGELFF
CDR3 DNA: TGTGCCACTACAGGGATTTCGAATACCGGGGAGCTGTTTTTT

D gene: .
J gene: TRBJ1-2
V gene: TRBV5-1
clone size: few
CDR3 protein: CASSITGPTYGYTF
CDR3 DNA: TGCGCCAGCAGCATCACCGGGCCGACCTACGGCTACACCTTC

D gene: .
J gene: TRBJ2-3
V gene: TRBV5-6
clone size: .
CDR3 protein: CASSLWRTDTQYF
CDR3 DNA: TGTGCCAGCAGCTTGTGGAGGACAGATACGCAGTATTTT

D gene: TRBD2
J gene: TRBJ2-3
V gene: TRBV20-1
clone size: few
CDR3 protein: CSAPHPAAGGDTQYF
CDR3 DNA: TGCAGTGCTCCTCACCCGGCAGCGGGGGGGGATACGCAGTATTTT

D gene: TRBD2
J gene: TRBJ2-2
V gene: TRBV5-5
clone size: .
CDR3 protein: CASNPGGFSTGELLF
CDR3 DNA: TGTGCCAGCAACCCGGGGGGGTTCTCCACCGGGGAGCTGCTTTTT

D gene: TRBD2
J gene: TRBJ2-5
V gene: TRBV7-2
clone size: .
CDR3 protein: CASSPSGGREQYF
CDR3 DNA: TGTGCCAGCAGCCCGAGTGGGGGGAGGGAGCAGTACTTC

D gene: .
J gene: TRBJ2-5
V gene: TRBV27
clone size: .
CDR3 protein: CASSLRPGHYF
CDR3 DNA: TGTGCCAGCAGTTTACGACCGGGGCACTACTTC

D gene: .
J gene: TRBJ2-3
V gene: TRBV21-1
clone size: .
CDR3 protein: CASSATGGPGTDTQYF
CDR3 DNA: TGTGCCAGCAGCGCCACGGGAGGACCGGGCACAGATACGCAGTATTTT

D gene: TRBD2
J gene: TRBJ2-3
V gene: TRBV5-1
clone size: .
CDR3 protein: CASTLTSASGTDTQYF
CDR3 DNA: TGCGCCAGCACCCTTACTAGCGCCAGTGGGACAGATACGCAGTATTTT

D gene: .
J gene: TRBJ2-2
V gene: TRBV20-1
clone size: once
CDR3 protein: CSVTGGNTGELFF
CDR3 DNA: TGCAGTGTTACCGGGGGGAACACCGGGGAGCTGTTTTTT

D gene: .
J gene: TRBJ2-1
V gene: TRBV10-1
clone size: .
CDR3 protein: CASSESTGPYNEQFF
CDR3 DNA: TGCGCCAGCAGTGAGTCGACAGGCCCCTACAATGAGCAGTTCTTC

D gene: TRBD2
J gene: TRBJ2-1
V gene: TRBV7-2
clone size: .
CDR3 protein: CASSLVGGYYNEQFF
CDR3 DNA: TGTGCCAGCAGCTTAGTGGGGGGGTATTACAATGAGCAGTTCTTC

D gene: .
J gene: TRBJ2-5
V gene: TRBV20-1
clone size: .
CDR3 protein: CSASIAGQQETQYF
CDR3 DNA: TGCAGTGCTAGTATCGCCGGCCAACAAGAGACCCAGTACTTC

D gene: TRBD2
J gene: TRBJ2-1
V gene: TRBV12-3/TRBV12-4
clone size: .
CDR3 protein: CASRSGGVNNEQFF
CDR3 DNA: TGTGCCAGCAGGAGCGGGGGGGTAAACAATGAGCAGTTCTTC

D gene: .
J gene: TRBJ2-7
V gene: TRBV11-2
clone size: few
CDR3 protein: CASSRADEPPYEQYF
CDR3 DNA: TGTGCCAGCAGTAGGGCGGACGAACCTCCTTATGAGCAGTACTTC

D gene: .
J gene: TRBJ2-5
V gene: TRBV4-1
clone size: few
CDR3 protein: CASSQEERLGQETQYF
CDR3 DNA: TGCGCCAGCAGCCAAGAAGAAAGGCTAGGGCAAGAGACCCAGTACTTC

D gene: .
J gene: TRBJ2-5
V gene: TRBV5-1
clone size: .
CDR3 protein: CASSSPPQETQYF
CDR3 DNA: TGCGCCAGCAGCTCCCCCCCCCAAGAGACCCAGTACTTC

D gene: TRBD1
J gene: TRBJ2-7
V gene: TRBV4-2
clone size: few
CDR3 protein: CASSSNRGQGAYEQYF
CDR3 DNA: TGTGCCAGCAGCTCCAACCGGGGACAGGGGGCATACGAGCAGTACTTC

D gene: .
J gene: TRBJ2-5
V gene: TRBV4-2
clone size: few
CDR3 protein: CASSQVAMGTQETQYF
CDR3 DNA: TGTGCCAGCAGCCAAGTAGCGATGGGTACGCAAGAGACCCAGTACTTC

D gene: TRBD1
J gene: TRBJ2-5
V gene: TRBV6-5
clone size: few
CDR3 protein: CASSYSGSTGQETQYF
CDR3 DNA: TGTGCCAGCAGTTACTCGGGGTCGACAGGGCAAGAGACCCAGTACTTC

D gene: .
J gene: TRBJ2-1
V gene: TRBV20-1
clone size: once
CDR3 protein: CSANNQGQIFNEQFF
CDR3 DNA: TGCAGTGCTAACAATCAGGGGCAGATTTTTAATGAGCAGTTCTTC

D gene: TRBD1
J gene: TRBJ1-5
V gene: TRBV5-8
clone size: .
CDR3 protein: CPSSRGRGGHLTQHF
CDR3 DNA: TGTCCCAGCAGCCGGGGCAGGGGGGGTCATTTGACCCAGCATTTT

D gene: .
J gene: TRBJ2-5
V gene: TRBV20-1
clone size: many
CDR3 protein: CSARDPREETQYF
CDR3 DNA: TGCAGTGCTAGAGATCCTAGGGAAGAGACCCAGTACTTC

D gene: .
J gene: TRBJ2-5
V gene: TRBV6-1
clone size: .
CDR3 protein: CASRTAPLETQYF
CDR3 DNA: TGTGCCAGCCGGACAGCGCCTTTGGAGACCCAGTACTTC

D gene: .
J gene: TRBJ2-2
V gene: TRBV5-1
clone size: .
CDR3 protein: CASSLADTFTGELFF
CDR3 DNA: TGCGCCAGCAGCTTGGCGGACACCTTCACCGGGGAGCTGTTTTTT

D gene: TRBD1
J gene: TRBJ2-5
V gene: TRBV27
clone size: .
CDR3 protein: CASRPTGGPFQETQYF
CDR3 DNA: TGTGCCAGCAGACCGACAGGGGGCCCCTTTCAAGAGACCCAGTACTTC

D gene: TRBD1
J gene: TRBJ2-1
V gene: TRBV20-1
clone size: .
CDR3 protein: CSARDIRGQYNEQFF
CDR3 DNA: TGCAGTGCTAGAGATATAAGGGGGCAGTACAATGAGCAGTTCTTC

D gene: .
J gene: TRBJ2-5
V gene: TRBV3-1
clone size: .
CDR3 protein: CASSQLPKETQYF
CDR3 DNA: TGTGCCAGCAGCCAACTCCCCAAGGAGACCCAGTACTTC

D gene: .
J gene: TRBJ1-4
V gene: TRBV7-2
clone size: many
CDR3 protein: CASSDGQREKLFF
CDR3 DNA: TGTGCCAGCAGCGACGGGCAGCGGGAAAAACTGTTTTTT

D gene: .
J gene: TRBJ1-3
V gene: TRBV10-3
clone size: .
CDR3 protein: CAITSGNTIYF
CDR3 DNA: TGTGCCATCACTTCGGGAAACACCATATATTTT

D gene: TRBD2
J gene: TRBJ2-5
V gene: TRBV5-1
clone size: .
CDR3 protein: CASSGTNEETQYF
CDR3 DNA: TGCGCCAGCAGCGGGACTAACGAAGAGACCCAGTACTTC

D gene: .
J gene: TRBJ1-2
V gene: TRBV19
clone size: .
CDR3 protein: CASSTKLQGRGYTF
CDR3 DNA: TGTGCCAGTAGCACTAAACTACAGGGACGGGGCTACACCTTC

D gene: .
J gene: TRBJ1-4
V gene: TRBV5-1
clone size: .
CDR3 protein: CASSSPGEGANEKLFF
CDR3 DNA: TGCGCCAGCAGCTCCCCGGGGGAGGGGGCTAATGAAAAACTGTTTTTT

D gene: .
J gene: TRBJ2-2
V gene: TRBV4-1
clone size: few
CDR3 protein: CASSPRGGGYAGELFF
CDR3 DNA: TGCGCCAGCAGCCCCCGGGGAGGGGGCTACGCCGGGGAGCTGTTTTTT

D gene: TRBD1
J gene: TRBJ2-7
V gene: TRBV20-1
clone size: .
CDR3 protein: CSASRDRPPYEQYF
CDR3 DNA: TGCAGTGCTTCCCGGGACAGGCCCCCCTACGAGCAGTACTTC

D gene: TRBD2
J gene: TRBJ2-1
V gene: TRBV20-1
clone size: few
CDR3 protein: CSAHKGGSGDEQFF
CDR3 DNA: TGCAGTGCTCACAAGGGGGGTAGCGGGGATGAGCAGTTCTTC

D gene: .
J gene: TRBJ2-7
V gene: TRBV2
clone size: few
CDR3 protein: CASSGLQGDEQYF
CDR3 DNA: TGTGCCAGCAGCGGCTTACAGGGCGACGAGCAGTACTTC

D gene: TRBD1
J gene: TRBJ2-3
V gene: TRBV7-2
clone size: .
CDR3 protein: CASSSGQGALDTQYF
CDR3 DNA: TGTGCCAGCAGCTCGGGACAGGGGGCTTTAGATACGCAGTATTTT

D gene: .
J gene: TRBJ2-3
V gene: TRBV5-1
clone size: many
CDR3 protein: CASSLEPSTDTQYF
CDR3 DNA: TGTGCCAGCAGTCTAGAACCTAGCACAGATACGCAGTATTTT

D gene: .
J gene: TRBJ1-3
V gene: TRBV12-3/TRBV12-4
clone size: .
CDR3 protein: CASNLGTHSGNTIYF
CDR3 DNA: TGTGCCAGCAACCTTGGGACACACTCTGGAAACACCATATATTTT

D gene: .
J gene: TRBJ2-5
V gene: TRBV12-3/TRBV12-4
clone size: .
CDR3 protein: CASSLRTVEETQYF
CDR3 DNA: TGTGCCAGCAGTTTAAGGACAGTGGAGGAGACCCAGTACTTC

D gene: TRBD2
J gene: TRBJ2-1
V gene: TRBV28
clone size: few
CDR3 protein: CASSLLSSGNNEQFF
CDR3 DNA: TGTGCCAGCAGTTTACTATCTAGCGGTAACAATGAGCAGTTCTTC

D gene: .
J gene: TRBJ1-4
V gene: TRBV10-2
clone size: .
CDR3 protein: CASSPTGVDAATNEKLFF
CDR3 DNA: TGCGCCAGCAGTCCGACAGGAGTAGATGCCGCAACTAATGAAAAACTGTTTTTT

D gene: TRBD1
J gene: TRBJ1-1
V gene: TRBV9
clone size: few
CDR3 protein: CASSVQPGGDTEAFF
CDR3 DNA: TGTGCCAGCAGCGTACAGCCAGGGGGGGACACTGAAGCTTTCTTT

D gene: .
J gene: TRBJ1-2
V gene: TRBV28
clone size: .
CDR3 protein: CASSPAVGYGYTF
CDR3 DNA: TGTGCCAGCAGCCCCGCAGTCGGCTATGGCTACACCTTC

D gene: .
J gene: TRBJ1-2
V gene: TRBV19
clone size: .
CDR3 protein: CASSHPTVNYGYTF
CDR3 DNA: TGTGCCAGTAGTCACCCGACAGTGAACTATGGCTACACCTTC

D gene: .
J gene: TRBJ2-5
V gene: TRBV20-1
clone size: many
CDR3 protein: CSAENQDGETQYF
CDR3 DNA: TGCAGTGCTGAGAACCAGGATGGAGAGACCCAGTACTTC

D gene: TRBD1
J gene: TRBJ2-5
V gene: TRBV28
clone size: .
CDR3 protein: CASSDAPDRGETQYF
CDR3 DNA: TGTGCCAGCAGTGACGCGCCCGACAGGGGAGAGACCCAGTACTTC

D gene: .
J gene: TRBJ2-5
V gene: TRBV18
clone size: few
CDR3 protein: CASSPLSGGGETQYF
CDR3 DNA: TGTGCCAGCTCACCACTTTCGGGGGGCGGCGAGACCCAGTACTTC

D gene: TRBD2
J gene: TRBJ2-1
V gene: TRBV9
clone size: .
CDR3 protein: CASRRAGVYYNEQFF
CDR3 DNA: TGTGCCAGCAGAAGAGCGGGAGTGTACTACAATGAGCAGTTCTTC

D gene: TRBD2
J gene: TRBJ2-1
V gene: TRBV6-1
clone size: few
CDR3 protein: CASSEGLAGGPADNEQFF
CDR3 DNA: TGTGCCAGCAGTGAAGGACTAGCGGGGGGGCCAGCGGACAATGAGCAGTTCTTC

D gene: TRBD2
J gene: TRBJ2-2
V gene: TRBV20-1
clone size: many
CDR3 protein: CSARSLAGDGVSVTGELFF
CDR3 DNA: TGCAGTGCTAGAAGTCTAGCGGGAGATGGGGTGTCGGTTACCGGGGAGCTGTTTTTT

D gene: TRBD2
J gene: TRBJ2-7
V gene: TRBV9
clone size: .
CDR3 protein: CASSGGTSGGVYRYEQYF
CDR3 DNA: TGTGCCAGCAGCGGAGGGACTAGCGGGGGGGTATACCGCTACGAGCAGTACTTC

D gene: TRBD1
J gene: TRBJ2-1
V gene: TRBV12-3/TRBV12-4
clone size: .
CDR3 protein: CASRFTGGVGYEQFF
CDR3 DNA: TGTGCCAGCAGATTCACAGGGGGCGTCGGGTATGAGCAGTTCTTC